Presented here are 30 T cell receptor beta chains from one specimen sequenced in a study of blood T cell repertoires in COVID-19 (dated by TCRdb to 2020 to 2022). The protocol used for the library was the immunoSEQ multiplex PCR assay. The table was pulled from immuneACCESS by TCRdb, which kept in-frame rearrangements only. Such tables lose some clones; where checked, under half of the loss comes from unresolved V genes, and the rest has no known cause. The sample profile shows more than 150,000 clones; around nine tenths of them were found once. Of the sample, under 15% is held by the ten largest clones. Sequenced material: peripheral blood. The source is a woman aged 70-85 years with COVID-19, enrolled during active disease.

The chain couples TRBV11-3 to TRBJ2-5; TRBD1 matches 8 bases. Unmatched junction bases numbered 6, after V lost 5 bases and J lost 4 bases. There are 14 residues in the CDR3. Germline lookup yields CDR1 SGHNT and CDR2 YENEEA. CDR3 region: CASSPPGTGETQYF. The DNA for the CDR3 is TGTGCCAGCAGCCCACCCGGGACAGGAGAGACCCAGTACTTC.

This chain connects TRBV7-6 to TRBJ1-1; D is unclear. CDR3 length equals 13 residues. In germline, CDR1 is SGHVS, CDR2 FNYEAQ. V lost 3 bases, J lost 2 bases, and 7 bases lay in between. The CDR3 reads CASSLNGNTEAFF. For the CDR3, the DNA is TGTGCCAGCAGCTTGAACGGTAACACTGAAGCTTTCTTT.

The rearrangement joins TRBV7-2 to TRBJ2-1; D gene uncertain. The V end was cut by 2 bases, the J end by 5 bases, with 7 bases between. Germline V gene lookup returns CDR1 SGHTA and CDR2 FQGNSA. The CDR3 extends over 13 amino acids. The CDR3 reads CASSLIRDNEQFF. The CDR3 DNA reads as TGTGCCAGCAGCTTAATCCGAGACAATGAGCAGTTCTTC.

Only one count was recorded for this clone. This chain uses TRBV5-1 with TRBJ2-5; D unclear. The CDR3 has 14 residues. Germline assignment: CDR1 SGHRS and CDR2 YFSETQ. Trimming took 0 bases from V and 2 from J, leaving 8 bases between them. The CDR3 reads CASSLGSTQETQYF. In DNA, the CDR3 is TGCGCCAGCAGCTTGGGGAGTACTCAAGAGACCCAGTACTTC.

This clone was seen only a few times. V and J are TRBV6-6 and TRBJ1-3; 7 nucleotides match TRBD1. Per germline, CDR1 MNHNY and CDR2 SVGAGI (reference sequence). The CDR3 totals 16 residues. Losses at the gene ends were 2 bases for V and 2 bases for J; bases not matched to a gene: 6. The CDR3 DNA is TGTGCCAGCAGTTACGATGTCCAGGGGGCTGGAAACACCATATATTTT. Protein product: CASSYDVQGAGNTIYF.

The rearrangement links TRBV11-2 to TRBJ2-3; 7 bases match TRBD1. Germline V gives CDR1 SGHAT, CDR2 FQNNGV. This CDR3 contains 14 residues. Trimming took 10 bases from V and 1 from J; bases not matched to a gene: 8. DNA of the CDR3: TGTGCCACCTCGAGAGGACAGGGCACAGATACGCAGTATTTT. This translates into CATSRGQGTDTQYF.

The chain couples TRBV11-2 to TRBJ1-3, with D maybe TRBD1 (5 bases). Germline CDR1 reads SGHAT; CDR2 reads FQNNGV. The CDR3 is made up of 14 amino acids. Trimming removed 1 base at V and 4 bases at J, with 8 bases between. CDR3 protein: CASSLAGSGNTIYF. The CDR3, as DNA: TGTGCCAGCAGCTTAGCAGGGTCAGGAAACACCATATATTTT.

The CDR3 DNA reads TGTGCCAGCAGGGGGGGACAGGGGAACACCTACGAGCAGTACTTC. It translates to CASRGGQGNTYEQYF. The chain links TRBV28 to TRBJ2-7; the match to TRBD1 covers 10 bases. The germline gives CDR1 MDHEN, CDR2 SYDVKM. V shed 6 bases and J 2 bases; nucleotides not matched to a gene: 7. This CDR3 is 15 amino acids long.

V gene TRBV20-1 combines with J gene TRBJ1-1, with D perhaps matching TRBD1 (6 bases). The CDR3 has 15 amino acids. V lost 3 bases and J lost 5, with 19 bases in between. Germline CDR1 and CDR2: DFQATT and SNEGSKA (reference sequence). CDR3 in DNA: TGCAGTGCTAGTTTAGAGGGCAGGGGATTAACTGAAGCTTTCTTT. Its translation is CSASLEGRGLTEAFF.

This clone was seen a single time. V is TRBV11-3 and J is TRBJ2-1, with 9 bases fitting TRBD2. Per the germline V gene, CDR1 is SGHNT and CDR2 is YENEEA. The ends lost 4 bases at V and 7 bases at J; junction bases unmatched: 5. The CDR3 length is 14 residues. CDR3 loop: CASSSGLARNEQFF. CDR3 nucleotides: TGTGCCAGCAGCTCGGGACTAGCTCGTAATGAGCAGTTCTTC. Looking up the rest from reference TRBV11-3 and TRBJ2-1 gives the full variable domain: EAGVVQSPRYKIIEKKQPVAFWCNPISGHNTLYWYLQNLGQGPELLIRYENEEAVDDSQLPKDRFSAERLKGVDSTLKIQPAELGDSAVYLCASSSGLARNEQFFGPGTRLTVL.

This clone was observed a few times. The chain carries TRBV6-2 or TRBV6-3 and TRBJ1-5; D might be TRBD1 (5 bases). CDR3 length: 15 residues. Trimming took 2 bases from V and 4 from J, leaving 12 bases between them. Germline lookup yields CDR1 MNHEY and CDR2 SVGEGT. The CDR3 loop is CASSYRGDPNQPQHF. CDR3 DNA sequence: TGTGCCAGCAGTTACCGGGGGGATCCTAATCAGCCCCAGCATTTT.

The J gene is TRBJ1-3, the V gene TRBV10-3, with TRBD1 matching 8 bases. The trim removed 3 bases at V and 4 bases at J, leaving 2 bases unmatched. There are 14 residues in the CDR3. Germline V gene lookup returns CDR1 ENHRY and CDR2 SYGVKD. Here the CDR3 reads CAISDDRGGNTIYF. DNA of the CDR3: TGTGCCATCAGTGACGACAGGGGAGGAAACACCATATATTTT.

The gene calls are TRBV21-1 and TRBJ2-7; no DNA check was done on the table's D call, TRBD2. TRBV21-1 is listed as a pseudogene. The CDR3 contains 17 residues. CDR3 in amino acids: CASSKADPPGLIYEQYF. The CDR3 DNA sequence: TGTGCCAGCAGCAAAGCGGACCCCCCGGGACTCATCTACGAGCAGTACTTC.

This chain uses TRBV6-6 with TRBJ1-4; TRBD1 might be the D (6 bases). The ends were cut back, 11 bases at V and 8 bases at J, with 18 bases in the middle. The CDR3 has 13 residues. CDR1 and CDR2 from the germline V gene are MNHNY and SVGAGI (reference sequence). CDR3 nucleotide sequence: TGTGCCGTTGCCCGGGACACCATGGAAAAACTGTTTTTT. Translating it yields CAVARDTMEKLFF.

The V and J genes are TRBV10-3 and TRBJ1-4; D is perhaps TRBD1 (5 bases). The CDR3 is 14 residues long. Germline V gene lookup returns CDR1 ENHRY and CDR2 SYGVKD. Trimming removed 6 bases from V and 0 bases from J, with 8 bases in between. The CDR3 region is CAISQGTTNEKLFF. The CDR3 DNA is TGTGCCATCAGCCAGGGAACAACTAATGAAAAACTGTTTTTT.

The V and J genes are TRBV29-1 and TRBJ2-5, with 7 bases aligning to TRBD2. After removal of 0 bases from V and 5 bases from J, the junction contained 15 bases not matched to a gene. Germline loops: CDR1 SQVTM, CDR2 ANQGSEA. This CDR3 has 17 residues. The CDR3 loop reads CSVEESGLAGDAETQYF. In DNA form, the CDR3 reads TGCAGCGTTGAAGAAAGTGGGTTAGCGGGTGATGCGGAGACCCAGTACTTC.

This sequence joins TRBV6-5 and TRBJ1-5; TRBD1 aligns across 7 bases. J lost 0 bases, V lost 7 bases, and 6 bases had no gene match. This CDR3 is 15 amino acids long. CDR1 and CDR2 from the germline V gene are MNHEY and SVGAGI. The CDR3 region is CASTKGQTSNQPQHF. CDR3 nucleotides: TGTGCCAGCACGAAGGGACAGACTAGCAATCAGCCCCAGCATTTT.

The chain links TRBV2 to TRBJ1-2; TRBD1 agrees at 10 bases. Trimming cost V 2 bases and J 0 bases; bases outside gene matches: 6. Germline CDR1 reads SNHLY; CDR2 reads FYNNEI. The CDR3 runs 17 residues. Written as DNA, the CDR3 is TGTGCCAGCAGTGAAACCTGGACAGGGGGAGCTAACTATGGCTACACCTTC. The encoded protein is CASSETWTGGANYGYTF.

The chain carries TRBV2 and TRBJ1-2, with D possibly being TRBD1 (5 bases). The germline V gene has CDR1 SNHLY and CDR2 FYNNEI. V was cut by 2 bases and J by 3 bases, with 10 bases left in between. The CDR3 contains 14 residues. The CDR3 nucleotides are TGTGCCAGCAGTGAAAGGGGCGGATACTATGGCTACACCTTC. It translates to CASSERGGYYGYTF.

V gene TRBV2 combines with J gene TRBJ1-5, with a possible D match to TRBD1 (6 bases). The CDR3 is 14 residues long. The V and J ends lost 6 bases and 6 bases respectively, with 15 bases between them. Germline V gene lookup returns CDR1 SNHLY and CDR2 FYNNEI. Here the CDR3 DNA reads TGTGCCAGCAGGACAGGTTCTTCCAGTCAGCCCCAGCATTTT. It translates to CASRTGSSSQPQHF.

This chain joins TRBV29-1 and TRBJ2-1, with TRBD2 identical over 8 bases. The germline CDR1 and CDR2 sequences are SQVTM and ANQGSEA. The CDR3 is 16 amino acids. With 6 bases clipped from V and 5 bases from J, the junction kept 15 bases outside the gene matches. CDR3 sequence (DNA): TGCAGCGTCGGCGCCATAAGCGGGGGCTCGGACAATGAGCAGTTCTTC. Translated, it gives CSVGAISGGSDNEQFF.

The CDR3 sequence is CASSSRGLSRALQETQYF. CDR3 bases: TGTGCCAGCAGCTCTAGGGGGCTCTCTCGGGCCCTACAAGAGACCCAGTACTTC. The gene calls are TRBV7-2 and TRBJ2-5; 7 nucleotides align to TRBD1. J lost 2 bases, V lost 4 bases, and 16 bases had no gene match. Germline CDR1 SGHTA, CDR2 FQGNSA. This CDR3 spans 18 amino acids.

V usage is TRBV3-1 (or the pseudogene TRBV3-2) and J usage is TRBJ2-1, with 8 bases matching TRBD2. CDR3 length: 14 residues. Germline V gene sequence: CDR1 LGHDT, CDR2 YNNKEL (reference sequence). Germline trimming cut 7 bases from V and 9 bases from J; bases unmatched to any gene: 11. As DNA, the CDR3 is TGTGCCAGCATTAATAGCGGGATAAACGGTGAGCAGTTCTTC. Translating it yields CASINSGINGEQFF.

The chain employs TRBV30 and TRBJ1-1, with no clear D. Trimming shortened V by 4 bases and J by 5 bases, and 11 bases separated the two germline ends. The CDR3 length is 12 residues. From germline, CDR1 is GTSNPN and CDR2 SVGIG (reference sequence). DNA for the CDR3: TGTGCCTGGATTGTTTTTGAGACTGAAGCTTTCTTT. It specifies CAWIVFETEAFF.

The V gene is TRBV28, the J gene TRBJ2-3; 10 nucleotides agree with TRBD2. Losses at the gene ends were 6 bases for V and 3 bases for J; bases not matched to a gene: 6. This CDR3 region has 15 residues. Germline V lookup: CDR1 MDHEN, CDR2 SYDVKM. The CDR3 protein is CASSQGLADTDTQYF. As DNA, the CDR3 is TGTGCCAGCAGCCAAGGACTAGCGGATACAGATACGCAGTATTTT.

This clone was seen once. V and J are TRBV6-5 and TRBJ2-7, with TRBD1 matching 9 bases. This CDR3 is 14 amino acids long. V was clipped by 5 bases and J by 5 bases; unmatched bases: 7. CDR1 and CDR2 (germline): MNHEY, SVGAGI. In DNA form, the CDR3 reads TGTGCCAGCAGTAGACAGGGGGTAGGGAACGAGCAGTACTTC. The encoded protein is CASSRQGVGNEQYF.

This chain links TRBV5-1 with TRBJ2-1; 7 bases are shared with TRBD1. This CDR3 region has 14 residues. CDR1 and CDR2 (germline): SGHRS, YFSETQ. J was trimmed by 4 bases and V by 1 base; bases with no gene match: 2. The CDR3, as DNA: TGCGCCAGCAGCTTGACAGGGGTATACAATGAGCAGTTCTTC. Translation: CASSLTGVYNEQFF.

This chain connects TRBV24-1 to TRBJ1-5; 7 nucleotides match TRBD1. Germline V lookup: CDR1 KGHDR, CDR2 SFDVKD. J gave up 5 bases and V 3 bases, and 9 bases lay outside the gene matches. This CDR3 spans 16 amino acids. CDR3 amino acids: CATSDGRQGIHQPQHF. The CDR3 coding sequence is TGTGCCACCAGTGATGGACGACAGGGTATACATCAGCCCCAGCATTTT.

This sequence joins TRBV11-2 and TRBJ1-5; D possibly corresponds to TRBD1 (5 bases). This CDR3 contains 14 residues. The germline V gene encodes CDR1 SGHAT and CDR2 FQNNGV. The V end was cut by 2 bases, the J end by 1 base, with 6 bases between. This chain's CDR3 is CASSLRGSNQPQHF. In DNA, the CDR3 is TGTGCCAGCAGCTTACGGGGGAGCAATCAGCCCCAGCATTTT. Combining the CDR3 with reference TRBV11-2 and TRBJ1-5 gives the whole variable domain EAGVAQSPRYKIIEKRQSVAFWCNPISGHATLYWYQQILGQGPKLLIQFQNNGVVDDSQLPKDRFSAERLKGVDSTLKIQPAKLEDSAVYLCASSLRGSNQPQHFGDGTRLSIL.

V gene TRBV11-2 combines with J gene TRBJ2-2; D uncertain. In germline, CDR1 is SGHAT, CDR2 FQNNGV. This CDR3 is built from 14 residues. The V end was cut by 6 bases, the J end by 6 bases, with 14 bases between. CDR3 amino acids: CASSSLFRSGELFF. As DNA, the CDR3 is TGTGCCAGCAGTTCTCTATTTCGGTCCGGGGAGCTGTTTTTT.